This T cell receptor beta chain was captured in a study of cytomegalovirus exposure and HLA in healthy donors. General study findings and limits: The study designated roughly 160 TCR beta chains cytomegalovirus-associated.

A multiplex PCR was run with 60 Vbeta primers and 13 Jbeta primers. Assay: immunoSEQ multiplex PCR; the TCRdb copy retains only in-frame clones and omits some. The sample yields about 140,000 clones, around 80% seen once. In regard to this clone: Antigen: not known.

This CDR3 has 18 amino acids. Trimming removed 6 bases from V and 0 bases from J; junction bases left unmatched: 12. Looked up from germline, CDR1 is SNHLY and CDR2 is FYNNEI. Sequencing was done on a sample of PBMCs. V usage is TRBV2 and J usage is TRBJ2-1, with TRBD2 identical over 9 bases. This sequence originates from a man younger than 35 in good health and CMV-seropositive. CDR3 sequence (DNA): TGTGCCAGCAGGGCTGTACTAGCGGGCCTTATCTCCTACAATGAGCAGTTCTTC. Protein product: CASRAVLAGLISYNEQFF.